This entry lists 12 T cell receptor beta chains sequenced from one sample in a study of blood T cells in healthy people across ages. Through a sample-barcoded 5' primer and a J-beta primer mix, a second PCR was run for roughly 6 to 11 cycles. TCRdb fed the 5' RACE reads into MiXCR, producing one record per CDR3 protein. The data show hundreds of thousands of distinct CDR3 sequences, roughly half seen once. Sequenced input: blood. These receptors were taken from a man aged 60 to 69 in good health.

This chain joins TRBV11-1 and TRBJ2-1; maybe TRBD1 (5 bases). Germline lookup yields CDR1 SGHAT and CDR2 FQDESV (reference sequence). V was cut by 6 bases and J by 6 bases, with 21 bases left in between. This CDR3 has 16 residues. CDR3 loop: CASRSQGDPIRNEQFF. CDR3 nucleotide sequence: TGTGCCAGCAGAAGCCAGGGCGACCCAATCCGCAATGAGCAGTTCTTC.

V usage is TRBV2 and J usage is TRBJ2-7; TRBD1 might be the D (5 bases). This CDR3 contains 13 residues. Germline V gene sequence: CDR1 SNHLY, CDR2 FYNNEI. With 5 bases removed from V and 4 bases from J, the gap between germline ends came to 12 bases. The CDR3 spells CASSKDIIYEQYF. The CDR3, as DNA: TGTGCCAGCAGTAAGGACATAATTTACGAGCAGTACTTC.

This clonotype appeared a single time. The chain couples TRBV9 to TRBJ2-3; the match to TRBD2 covers 8 bases. CDR1 and CDR2 from the germline V gene are SGDLS and YYNGEE. V dropped 4 bases and J dropped 4; count of bases not matched to a gene: 11. The length of the CDR3 is 16 residues. As DNA, the CDR3 is TGTGCCAGCAGCCCCCGATTGACTAGCGTGGCAGATACGCAGTATTTT. Amino acids: CASSPRLTSVADTQYF.

This clonotype was seen more than once but under ten times. The CDR3 here is CASSFGGANVLTF. The CDR3 DNA reads as TGTGCCAGTAGTTTTGGTGGGGCCAACGTCCTGACTTTC. The gene calls are TRBV19 and TRBJ2-6; D ambiguous. In germline, CDR1 is LNHDA, CDR2 SQIVND (reference sequence). This CDR3 has 13 amino acids. V lost 5 bases to trimming and J lost 3 bases, with 5 bases between them.

The chain combines TRBV6-9 with TRBJ2-3, with 10 positions matching TRBD2. CDR3 size: 19 residues. The V segment lost 2 bases and the J segment 4 bases; nucleotides outside the gene matches: 15. Germline assignment: CDR1 MNHGY and CDR2 SVAAGI. The CDR3 DNA reads as TGTGCCAGCAGTTATCTGGTTCTTACGGTAGCGGGAGGCGCAGATACGCAGTATTTT. Amino acids: CASSYLVLTVAGGADTQYF.

This clonotype was found a few times. The chain joins TRBV5-1 to TRBJ2-3; D possibly uses TRBD1 or TRBD2 (5 bases each). Trimming pared 5 bases from V and 4 bases from J, leaving 17 bases between. The CDR3 totals 15 residues. Germline V gene sequence: CDR1 SGHRS, CDR2 YFSETQ. The CDR3 region has the DNA TGCGCCAGCAGAACTGGGGACGGGACGGCAGATACGCAGTATTTT. It translates to CASRTGDGTADTQYF.

This sequence joins TRBV12-3 or TRBV12-4 and TRBJ2-5; TRBD2 matches 8 bases. The J call may be wrong; the DNA end is better matched by TRBJ2-4. There are 16 residues in the CDR3. This chain's CDR3 is CASSPNLGGGKNIQYF. The CDR3 bases are TGTGCCAGCAGTCCCAACCTCGGGGGGGGTAAAAACATTCAGTACTTC.

This chain uses TRBV5-8 with TRBJ2-5; 11 positions agree with TRBD1. Germline lookup yields CDR1 SGHTS and CDR2 YDEGEE. CDR3 length equals 13 residues. With V trimmed by 2 bases and J by 12 bases, 6 bases remained unmatched. The DNA for the CDR3 is TGTGCCAGCAGCTTTGGGACAGGGGGAGAGGAGTACTTC. Translation gives CASSFGTGGEEYF.

This clonotype showed up just a few times. The rearrangement joins TRBV30 to TRBJ2-5; 7 bases are a match to TRBD2. With the DNA end fitting TRBJ2-7 better, the J assignment may be wrong. The germline V gene has CDR1 GTSNPN and CDR2 SVGIG (reference sequence). The CDR3 totals 13 residues. CDR3 sequence reads: CAWKVSGIHEQYF. In DNA form, the CDR3 reads TGTGCCTGGAAAGTCAGCGGGATCCACGAGCAGTACTTC.

J is TRBJ2-5 and V is TRBV29-1, with D tentatively TRBD1 or TRBD2 (5 bases each). V was clipped by 7 bases and J by 5 bases, with 14 bases between them. CDR3 length: 12 residues. Germline CDR1 SQVTM, CDR2 ANQGSEA. The CDR3 DNA follows: TGCAGCGGTTTGATAGAGGGGGAGACCCAGTACTTC. Encoded protein: CSGLIEGETQYF.

With respect to this clonotype: One end of the junction does not line up with germline, which may come from a read error. This CDR3 reads CASSASGSPDAQYF. In DNA, the CDR3 is TGTGCCAGCAGTGCTAGCGGGAGCCCAGATGCGCAGTATTTT. The gene calls are TRBV6-4 and TRBJ2-3; 10 nucleotides match TRBD2. There are 14 residues in the CDR3. Germline V gene sequence: CDR1 MRHNA, CDR2 SNTAGT.

The chain joins TRBV21-1 to TRBJ2-7; the table calls TRBD2, which could not be checked here. TRBV21-1 is noted as a pseudogene. The CDR3 is 12 amino acids. The CDR3 reads CASSQGPEAQYF. The CDR3 DNA is TGTGCCAGCAGCCAAGGGCCGGAGGCCCAGTACTTC.